These 27 T cell receptor beta chains share one sample of origin, sequenced in a study of CD8+ T cells in alopecia areata. cDNA reverse transcribed from extracted RNA served as the sequencing template. Using immunoSEQ multiplex PCR, the repertoire was profiled, and TCRdb retains in-frame clones only, with some absent. In the table there are 93,000 or so clones, around three fifths of which are singletons. Specimen: CD4+ T cells sorted from blood. The receptor source for this set is a human donor in good health.

This chain connects TRBV30 to TRBJ1-1; TRBD1 is a possible D gene (5 bases). This CDR3 comprises 14 residues. Germline CDR1 is GTSNPN and CDR2 is SVGIG (reference sequence). V was pared by 0 bases and J by 5 bases, with 13 bases between. CDR3 protein: CAWSVGTARTEAFF. CDR3 nucleotide sequence: TGTGCCTGGAGTGTCGGGACCGCTCGGACTGAAGCTTTCTTT.

The gene calls are TRBV11-2 and TRBJ1-1, with D perhaps matching TRBD1 (5 bases). The CDR3 length is 16 residues. V was clipped by 5 bases and J by 0 bases, with 16 bases between them. The germline V gene encodes CDR1 SGHAT and CDR2 FQNNGV. This chain's CDR3 is CASSPSPGIMNTEAFF. The CDR3, as DNA: TGTGCCAGCAGCCCCTCCCCAGGGATCATGAACACTGAAGCTTTCTTT. The full variable domain, rest sourced from reference TRBV11-2 and TRBJ1-1, is EAGVAQSPRYKIIEKRQSVAFWCNPISGHATLYWYQQILGQGPKLLIQFQNNGVVDDSQLPKDRFSAERLKGVDSTLKIQPAKLEDSAVYLCASSPSPGIMNTEAFFGQGTRLTVV.

This clone showed up just a few times. The rearrangement uses TRBV10-3 and TRBJ1-1, with D unclear. The germline V gene encodes CDR1 ENHRY and CDR2 SYGVKD. CDR3 length: 15 residues. Trimming removed 0 bases at V and 5 bases at J, with 13 bases between. CDR3 nucleotide sequence: TGTGCCATCAGTGAGTCCAGCGGCAAGGGAACTGAAGCTTTCTTT. Protein product: CAISESSGKGTEAFF.

As to this clone: This CDR3 is also generated by other DNA sequences in the sample. The genes are TRBV19 and TRBJ2-7; unclear D gene. The CDR3 spans 14 residues. The V and J ends lost 3 bases and 4 bases respectively, with 13 bases between them. Germline V gene data show CDR1 as LNHDA and CDR2 as SQIVND (reference sequence). The CDR3: CASSMSPASYEQYF. CDR3 DNA: TGTGCCAGTAGTATGAGCCCAGCGAGTTACGAGCAGTACTTC. The variable domain in full, completed from reference TRBV19 and TRBJ2-7, reads DGGITQSPKYLFRKEGQNVTLSCEQNLNHDAMYWYRQDPGQGLRLIYYSQIVNDFQKGDIAEGYSVSREKKESFPLTVTSAQKNPTAFYLCASSMSPASYEQYFGPGTRLTVT.

This clone was observed a few times. The chain is built from TRBV5-1 and TRBJ1-4, with D unresolved. The V and J ends lost 7 bases and 8 bases respectively, with 15 bases between them. From germline, CDR1 is SGHRS and CDR2 YFSETQ. The CDR3 loop spans 13 amino acids. In DNA, the CDR3 is TGCGCCAGCGGCGGCGGTGGAGACGAAAAACTGTTTTTT. Encoded protein: CASGGGGDEKLFF.

This chain uses TRBV29-1 with TRBJ1-2, with a possible D match to TRBD1 (6 bases). The V gene's germline CDR1 is SQVTM and CDR2 ANQGSEA. V was trimmed by 1 base and J by 2 bases, leaving 11 bases between them. The CDR3 extends over 14 amino acids. CDR3 amino acids: CSVEGRGLNYGYTF. Written as DNA, the CDR3 is TGCAGCGTTGAAGGCAGGGGACTAAACTATGGCTACACCTTC.

This clone was picked up a small number of times. This CDR3 reads CASSYIAGNEQFF. CDR3 bases: TGTGCCAGCAGCTATATCGCGGGCAATGAGCAGTTCTTC. The chain links TRBV2 to TRBJ2-1; maybe TRBD2 (5 bases). Germline CDR1 SNHLY, CDR2 FYNNEI. Trimming cost V 6 bases and J 6 bases, with 12 bases left between them. The CDR3 is 13 residues long.

The rearrangement uses TRBV5-6 and TRBJ2-7; D may match TRBD1 or TRBD2 (7 bases each). Deletions cut 1 base from V and 2 bases from J, with 13 bases between. Germline V gene data show CDR1 as SGHDT and CDR2 as YYEEEE. The CDR3 is 15 residues long. CDR3 in DNA: TGTGCCAGCAGCTTGCCGGGGGGACAGACCTACGAGCAGTACTTC. Its protein is CASSLPGGQTYEQYF.

CDR3 coding DNA: TGCAGCGGCAGCACCGACTCTGGAAACACCATATATTTT. Encoded protein: CSGSTDSGNTIYF. This rearrangement joins TRBV29-1 to TRBJ1-3; D is undetermined. Germline V CDR1 and CDR2: SQVTM, ANQGSEA. V shed 7 bases and J shed 0 bases, with 10 bases lying between them. CDR3 length: 13 residues. Full variable domain (remainder filled in from reference TRBV29-1 and TRBJ1-3): SAVISQKPSRDICQRGTSLTIQCQVDSQVTMMFWYRQQPGQSLTLIATANQGSEATYESGFVIDKFPISRPNLTFSTLTVSNMSPEDSSIYLCSGSTDSGNTIYFGEGSWLTVV.

The rearrangement uses TRBV7-2 and TRBJ2-2, with 7 nucleotides matching TRBD1. V gave up 5 bases and J gave up 3 bases; unmatched junction bases: 6. The CDR3 sequence is 15 residues long. The germline CDR1 and CDR2 sequences are SGHTA and FQGNSA. CDR3 amino acids: CASSLQGVDTGELFF. The CDR3 DNA sequence: TGTGCCAGCAGCCTGCAGGGGGTGGACACCGGGGAGCTGTTTTTT.

The chain combines TRBV19 with TRBJ2-3; a possible D gene is TRBD2 (5 bases). The CDR3 contains 13 residues. The V end was cut by 7 bases, the J end by 2 bases, with 10 bases between. The germline CDR1 and CDR2 sequences are LNHDA and SQIVND (reference sequence). This CDR3 reads CASTAGDTDTQYF. DNA for the CDR3: TGTGCCAGTACGGCCGGGGACACAGATACGCAGTATTTT.

This clone was recorded only once. The gene calls are TRBV28 and TRBJ2-6; no clear D. CDR3 length: 17 residues. V lost 1 base and J 0 bases, leaving 10 bases between the germline ends. Germline assignment: CDR1 MDHEN and CDR2 SYDVKM. The CDR3 coding sequence is TGTGCCAGCAGTTTATCCGACCGCCTCTCTGGGGCCAACGTCCTGACTTTC. Translated: CASSLSDRLSGANVLTF.

The genes are TRBV27 and TRBJ1-6; D gene unclear. The CDR3 is 17 residues long. V was pared by 5 bases and J by 7 bases, with 21 bases between. CDR1 and CDR2 from the germline V gene are MNHEY and SMNVEV (reference sequence). CDR3 amino acids: CASSTKGGLHRNSPLHF. In DNA form, the CDR3 reads TGTGCCAGCAGTACCAAAGGCGGACTTCATCGGAATTCACCCCTCCACTTT.

V is TRBV5-4 and J is TRBJ1-6; the match to TRBD1 covers 10 bases. In germline, CDR1 is SGHNT, CDR2 YYREEE (reference sequence). The ends lost 2 bases at V and 8 bases at J; junction bases unmatched: 4. The CDR3 spans 15 residues. The CDR3: CASSFGQGGYSPLHF. The CDR3 bases are TGTGCCAGCAGCTTCGGACAGGGGGGATATTCACCCCTCCACTTT.

The chain combines TRBV4-2 with TRBJ2-7, with TRBD1 matching over 9 bases. Germline V lookup: CDR1 LGHNA, CDR2 YNFKEQ. V lost 4 bases to trimming and J lost 2 bases; unmatched junction nucleotides: 3. The CDR3 runs 14 residues. CDR3 amino acids: CASSPRDRAYEQYF. Written as DNA, the CDR3 is TGTGCCAGCAGCCCTCGGGACAGGGCCTACGAGCAGTACTTC.

A few counts support this clone. The CDR3 nucleotides are TGCGCCAGCAGCTTGGACCGCACGAACACCGGGGAGCTGTTTTTT. This sequence encodes CASSLDRTNTGELFF. The chain is built from TRBV5-1 and TRBJ2-2; D unclear. Trimming shortened V by 0 bases and J by 0 bases, and 6 bases separated the two germline ends. CDR3 length equals 15 residues. CDR1 is SGHRS and CDR2 is YFSETQ in the germline V gene.

This clone occurred a few times. The rearrangement uses TRBV28 and TRBJ2-1; D may match TRBD1 or TRBD2 (5 bases each). Germline lookup yields CDR1 MDHEN and CDR2 SYDVKM. The CDR3 contains 16 residues. The V end was cut by 4 bases, the J end by 5 bases, with 18 bases between. The CDR3 nucleotides are TGTGCCAGCAGTTCCGCCGGGACCCCCAGCCACAATGAGCAGTTCTTC. It translates to CASSSAGTPSHNEQFF.

This clone was recorded a few times. CDR3 bases: TGCAGCGCCAGGACATCCGCGCTGATAGATACGCAGTATTTT. Amino acids: CSARTSALIDTQYF. The J gene is TRBJ2-3, the V gene TRBV29-1, with TRBD1 as a possible D gene (5 bases). This CDR3 spans 14 amino acids. From germline, CDR1 is SQVTM and CDR2 ANQGSEA. The germline V and J ends were trimmed by 7 bases and 5 bases, with 19 bases remaining between them.

This clone was counted between two and nine times. V and J are TRBV7-2 and TRBJ2-1; possibly TRBD2 for D (5 bases). The CDR3 covers 14 residues. Germline V gene data show CDR1 as SGHTA and CDR2 as FQGNSA. V was shortened by 4 bases and J by 8 bases, with 15 bases between the two germline ends. The CDR3 loop is CASSSARTGDEQFF. For the CDR3, the DNA is TGTGCCAGCAGCTCTGCCCGGACCGGGGATGAGCAGTTCTTC.

The J gene is TRBJ2-3, the V gene TRBV29-1; D is unresolved. This CDR3 has 14 residues. Germline V lookup: CDR1 SQVTM, CDR2 ANQGSEA. The V gene lost 4 bases and the J gene lost 1 base, with 12 bases spanning the gap. CDR3 residues: CSVGHILGTDTQYF. CDR3 coding DNA: TGCAGCGTTGGCCATATCCTAGGCACAGATACGCAGTATTTT.

CDR3 sequence (DNA): TGTGCCAGCAGCTTAGTAGCGTTGGGGCCGGGACAGTATAATTCACCCCTCCACTTT. Encoded protein: CASSLVALGPGQYNSPLHF. The V gene is TRBV7-2, the J gene TRBJ1-6; TRBD1 matches at 7 bases. The germline V gene encodes CDR1 SGHTA and CDR2 FQGNSA. The CDR3 is made up of 19 amino acids. V shed 1 base, J shed 4 bases, and the junction held 13 bases outside the gene matches.

The chain carries TRBV30 and TRBJ2-5; no clear D. Trimming left V 0 bases short and J 5 bases short, with 13 bases between. Germline V gene data show CDR1 as GTSNPN and CDR2 as SVGIG (reference sequence). The CDR3 loop spans 14 amino acids. The CDR3 region is CAWSVLSTGETQYF. The CDR3 DNA is TGTGCCTGGAGTGTATTGTCCACCGGGGAGACCCAGTACTTC.

In this sample, this clone turned up a few times. The chain joins TRBV5-1 to TRBJ2-3; 8 nucleotides match TRBD2. This CDR3 is 16 amino acids long. V lost 0 bases and J lost 4; bases outside the gene matches: 7. Germline CDR1 is SGHRS and CDR2 is YFSETQ. The CDR3 here is CASSLVPSGGADTQYF. For the CDR3, the DNA is TGCGCCAGCAGCTTGGTGCCCAGCGGGGGAGCAGATACGCAGTATTTT.

The chain links TRBV7-9 to TRBJ1-2; D is unresolved. Looked up from germline, CDR1 is SEHNR and CDR2 is FQNEAQ (reference sequence). The ends were cut back, 5 bases at V and 6 bases at J, with 16 bases in the middle. This CDR3 spans 14 amino acids. The CDR3, as DNA: TGTGCCAGCAGCCACGGCAGGAGATCGGATGGCTACACCTTC. Translating gives CASSHGRRSDGYTF.

The V and J genes are TRBV29-1 and TRBJ2-1, with 7 positions matching TRBD1. The J segment lost 10 bases and the V segment lost 7 bases, leaving 10 bases of the junction unmatched. The CDR3 spans 12 residues. CDR1 SQVTM and CDR2 ANQGSEA come from the germline V gene. In DNA, the CDR3 is TGCAGCGGCTCTACAGGGGTAGGAGAGCAGTTCTTC. It translates to CSGSTGVGEQFF.

The CDR3 DNA reads as TGTGCCTGGAAGCCGTGGGGGACAGGGAATCAGCCCCAGCATTTT. Encoded protein: CAWKPWGTGNQPQHF. The genes are TRBV30 and TRBJ1-5; TRBD1 matches at 9 bases. This CDR3 comprises 15 residues. Germline CDR1 reads GTSNPN; CDR2 reads SVGIG (reference sequence). The V gene end was trimmed by 4 bases and the J gene end by 4 bases; junction bases not matched to a gene: 8.

The V call is TRBV5-1, the J call TRBJ2-5; a possible D gene is TRBD1 (5 bases). Trimming took 1 base from V and 1 from J, leaving 8 bases between them. Germline V CDR1 and CDR2: SGHRS, YFSETQ. This CDR3 is built from 14 residues. CDR3 amino acids: CASSLTGAQETQYF. The CDR3 bases are TGCGCCAGCAGCTTGACAGGCGCCCAAGAGACCCAGTACTTC.